This T cell receptor (beta chain) was profiled in a study of read filtering for tumor transcriptome and immune sequencing. Study-level background: Mean patient age was about 66 years, range roughly 47 to 90; over 16 male, 14 to 15 female. The study's findings and limits: Sorted CD138-negative bone marrow cells were not purified T cells.

Every patient had bone marrow sampled while the disease was active. This clonotype was seen repeatedly, ten times or more. Its target is not known. The V gene end was trimmed by 1 base and the J gene end by 3 bases; junction bases not matched to a gene: 7. The germline CDR1 and CDR2 sequences are SGHVS and FQNEAQ. The CDR3 loop spans 17 amino acids. Molecular barcoded adaptors covering alpha/delta and beta/gamma chains were used on roughly 400 ng RNA. TCRdb called the reads again in MiXCR, with one record for every CDR3 protein. The table lists about 40,000 distinct CDR3 sequences, roughly 13% of them singletons.

The chain combines TRBV7-8 with TRBJ1-4; TRBD1 agrees at 8 bases. Sample: a population of CD138-negative cells sorted from bone marrow. The sequence derives from a donor at least 40 years old with multiple myeloma. The CDR3 DNA follows: TGTGCCAGCAGCTTAGGTTACAGGGGGAAGGCTAATGAAAAACTGTTTTTT. It codes for CASSLGYRGKANEKLFF.